The clone carrying this T cell receptor (beta chain) was picked up a small number of times. The data stem from a study of blood T cell repertoires in COVID-19. Profiled with immunoSEQ multiplex PCR; TCRdb holds only in-frame clones, not every one. The sample has about 430,000 clones; around 87% are singletons. The V end was cut by 4 bases, the J end by 0 bases, with 16 bases between. The CDR3 spans 15 residues. The germline CDR1 and CDR2 sequences are SQVTM and ANQGSEA. The TCR was taken from a man in his thirties or forties who had recovered from COVID-19. Specimen: PBMCs or T cells enriched from blood (not recorded which). The chain has TRBV29-1 and TRBJ2-7, with D maybe TRBD2 (6 bases). The CDR3 spells CSVGGLSGLSYEQYF. CDR3 nucleotide sequence: TGCAGCGTTGGGGGTCTGTCGGGACTCTCCTACGAGCAGTACTTC.